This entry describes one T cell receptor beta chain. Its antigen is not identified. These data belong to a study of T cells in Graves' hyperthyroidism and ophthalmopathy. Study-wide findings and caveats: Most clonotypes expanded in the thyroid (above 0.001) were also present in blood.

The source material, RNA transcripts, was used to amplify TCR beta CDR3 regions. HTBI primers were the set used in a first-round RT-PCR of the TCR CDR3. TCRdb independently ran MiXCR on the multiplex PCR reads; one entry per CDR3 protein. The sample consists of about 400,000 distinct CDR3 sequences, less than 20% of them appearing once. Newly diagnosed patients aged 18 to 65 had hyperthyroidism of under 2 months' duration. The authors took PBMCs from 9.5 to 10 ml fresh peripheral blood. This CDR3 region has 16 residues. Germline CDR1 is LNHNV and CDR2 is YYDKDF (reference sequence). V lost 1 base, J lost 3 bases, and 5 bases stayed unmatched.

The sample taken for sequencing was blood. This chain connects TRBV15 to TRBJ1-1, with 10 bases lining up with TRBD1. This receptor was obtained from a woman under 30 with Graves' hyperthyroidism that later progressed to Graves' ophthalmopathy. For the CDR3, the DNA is TGTGCCACCAGCAGAGGGGGGACAGGGGCGTACACTGAAGCTTTCTTT. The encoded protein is CATSRGGTGAYTEAFF. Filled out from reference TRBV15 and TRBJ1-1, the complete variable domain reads DAMVIQNPRYQVTQFGKPVTLSCSQTLNHNVMYWYQQKSSQAPKLLFHYYDKDFNNEADTPDNFQSRRPNTSFCFLDIRSPGLGDTAMYLCATSRGGTGAYTEAFFGQGTRLTVV.